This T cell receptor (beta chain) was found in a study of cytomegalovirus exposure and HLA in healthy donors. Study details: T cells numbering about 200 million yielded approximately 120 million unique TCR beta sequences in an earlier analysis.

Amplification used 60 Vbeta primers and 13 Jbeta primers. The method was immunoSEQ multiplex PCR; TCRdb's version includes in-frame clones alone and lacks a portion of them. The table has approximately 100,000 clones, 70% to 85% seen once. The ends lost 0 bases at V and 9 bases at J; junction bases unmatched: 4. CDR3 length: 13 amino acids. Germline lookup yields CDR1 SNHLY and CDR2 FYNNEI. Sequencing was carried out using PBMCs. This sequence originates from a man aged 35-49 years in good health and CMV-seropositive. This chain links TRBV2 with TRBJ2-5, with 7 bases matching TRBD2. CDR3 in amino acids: CASSEALRGAQYF. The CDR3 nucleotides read TGTGCCAGCAGTGAAGCGCTTCGGGGGGCCCAGTACTTC.